This TCR beta chain was observed in a study of control samples from healthy donors and cancer patients. The CDR3 runs 13 residues. Germline loops: CDR1 SGHKS, CDR2 YYEKEE (reference sequence). V lost 3 bases and J 4 bases, leaving 7 bases between the germline ends. Using immunoSEQ multiplex PCR, the repertoire was profiled, and TCRdb retains in-frame clones only, with some absent. The sample holds 90,000 to 150,000 clones, 70% to 90% seen once. J is TRBJ1-4 and V is TRBV5-5; perhaps TRBD1 as D (6 bases). The sequence was obtained from a middle-aged man in good health. The sample consisted of blood. The CDR3 loop reads CASSWTVNEKLFF. For the CDR3, the DNA is TGTGCCAGCAGCTGGACAGTTAATGAAAAACTGTTTTTT.